These T cell receptor beta chains were read from a single sample in a study of T cell responses to AZD1222 COVID-19 vaccine. Sequenced by immunoSEQ multiplex PCR; TCRdb stores in-frame clones only, minus some. The sample contains over 150,000 clones, under 95% of which appear only once. The starting material was peripheral blood, obtained on day 0 of MenACWY control vaccination. These receptors all come from an adult in good health. Each CDR3 is given with its conserved first and last residue. D genes are given only for firm matches. Not every row has a clone size; where given, it reads once, few, many or a size class.

j_call: TRBJ1-1
v_call: TRBV29-1
clone_size: -
d_call: TRBD1
cdr3_aa: CSGWGQLNTEAFF
cdr3_nt: TGCAGCGGGTGGGGACAGTTGAACACTGAAGCTTTCTTT

j_call: TRBJ2-3
v_call: TRBV27
clone_size: -
d_call: -
cdr3_aa: CASSLLTFSRPDTQYF
cdr3_nt: TGTGCCAGCAGTTTACTAACCTTCTCAAGACCAGATACGCAGTATTTT

j_call: TRBJ2-1
v_call: TRBV30
clone_size: -
d_call: -
cdr3_aa: CAWNFRSVDNEQFF
cdr3_nt: TGTGCCTGGAACTTCCGTAGCGTTGACAATGAGCAGTTCTTC

j_call: TRBJ1-1
v_call: TRBV6-5
clone_size: -
d_call: -
cdr3_aa: CASSATRVAEAFF
cdr3_nt: TGTGCCAGCAGCGCAACACGGGTCGCTGAAGCTTTCTTT

j_call: TRBJ1-2
v_call: TRBV5-6
clone_size: -
d_call: -
cdr3_aa: CASSPGRHYGYTF
cdr3_nt: TGTGCCAGCAGCCCCGGACGGCACTATGGCTACACCTTC

j_call: TRBJ1-1
v_call: TRBV7-8
clone_size: -
d_call: -
cdr3_aa: CASSLSGGANTEAFF
cdr3_nt: TGTGCCAGCAGCTTATCCGGGGGCGCAAACACTGAAGCTTTCTTT

j_call: TRBJ1-2
v_call: TRBV12-3/TRBV12-4
clone_size: -
d_call: -
cdr3_aa: CASSLGGNYGYTF
cdr3_nt: TGTGCCAGCAGTTTAGGAGGGAACTATGGCTACACCTTC

j_call: TRBJ2-1
v_call: TRBV19
clone_size: -
d_call: -
cdr3_aa: CASKRGGDNEQFF
cdr3_nt: TGTGCCAGTAAGAGGGGCGGAGATAATGAGCAGTTCTTC

j_call: TRBJ2-4
v_call: TRBV7-9
clone_size: -
d_call: TRBD2
cdr3_aa: CASSLRLAGDSKNIQYF
cdr3_nt: TGTGCCAGCAGCTTACGACTAGCGGGAGACTCCAAAAACATTCAGTACTTC

j_call: TRBJ1-5
v_call: TRBV11-2
clone_size: -
d_call: -
cdr3_aa: CASSLSGNQPQHF
cdr3_nt: TGTGCCAGCAGCTTATCAGGCAATCAGCCCCAGCATTTT

j_call: TRBJ1-1
v_call: TRBV4-3
clone_size: -
d_call: -
cdr3_aa: CASSQDRGAVTEAFF
cdr3_nt: TGCGCCAGCAGCCAAGATAGAGGGGCAGTCACTGAAGCTTTCTTT

j_call: TRBJ1-2
v_call: TRBV12-5
clone_size: -
d_call: -
cdr3_aa: CASGLKGPGGYTF
cdr3_nt: TGTGCTAGTGGTTTGAAGGGGCCCGGTGGCTACACCTTC

j_call: TRBJ2-3
v_call: TRBV6-9
clone_size: -
d_call: TRBD2
cdr3_aa: CASSNPFKTSGRADTQYF
cdr3_nt: TGTGCCAGCAGTAACCCTTTCAAGACTAGCGGGAGGGCAGATACGCAGTATTTT

j_call: TRBJ2-2
v_call: TRBV19
clone_size: -
d_call: -
cdr3_aa: CATRRGTAPGELFF
cdr3_nt: TGTGCCACCCGCCGCGGGACGGCCCCCGGGGAGCTGTTTTTT

j_call: TRBJ2-1
v_call: TRBV6-8
clone_size: once
d_call: -
cdr3_aa: CASSPTDIGYNEQFF
cdr3_nt: TGTGCCAGCAGTCCGACCGACATCGGGTACAATGAGCAGTTCTTC

j_call: TRBJ1-4
v_call: TRBV14
clone_size: -
d_call: TRBD1
cdr3_aa: CASSPIPLDRVEKLFF
cdr3_nt: TGTGCCAGCAGCCCCATACCCTTGGACAGGGTTGAAAAACTGTTTTTT

j_call: TRBJ2-1
v_call: TRBV2
clone_size: -
d_call: TRBD1
cdr3_aa: CASNEVRGNEQFF
cdr3_nt: TGTGCCAGCAATGAGGTCAGGGGGAATGAGCAGTTCTTC

j_call: TRBJ1-5
v_call: TRBV15
clone_size: -
d_call: TRBD1
cdr3_aa: CATSREGTPGGRQPQHF
cdr3_nt: TGTGCCACCAGCAGAGAGGGAACCCCAGGGGGTCGGCAGCCCCAGCATTTT

j_call: TRBJ1-5
v_call: TRBV30
clone_size: -
d_call: -
cdr3_aa: CAWSEGGDQPQHF
cdr3_nt: TGTGCCTGGAGTGAGGGGGGGGATCAGCCCCAGCATTTT

j_call: TRBJ2-1
v_call: TRBV5-8
clone_size: -
d_call: -
cdr3_aa: CASTSRAQRSNEQFF
cdr3_nt: TGTGCCAGCACCTCCAGGGCCCAGAGGAGCAATGAGCAGTTCTTC

j_call: TRBJ2-2
v_call: TRBV18
clone_size: -
d_call: -
cdr3_aa: CASSPRTAAGDQSGELFF
cdr3_nt: TGTGCCAGCTCACCAAGAACGGCGGCAGGGGATCAATCCGGGGAGCTGTTTTTT

j_call: TRBJ2-3
v_call: TRBV6-5
clone_size: -
d_call: -
cdr3_aa: CASRSGTQADTQYF
cdr3_nt: TGTGCCAGCAGATCCGGGACTCAAGCAGATACGCAGTATTTT

j_call: TRBJ2-3
v_call: TRBV5-1
clone_size: -
d_call: -
cdr3_aa: CASSLRGILADTQYF
cdr3_nt: TGCGCCAGCAGCTTGAGGGGAATTTTAGCAGATACGCAGTATTTT

j_call: TRBJ2-3
v_call: TRBV18
clone_size: -
d_call: -
cdr3_aa: CASSPGSGNVDTQYF
cdr3_nt: TGTGCCAGCTCACCGGGCAGCGGAAATGTCGATACGCAGTATTTT

j_call: TRBJ2-5
v_call: TRBV28
clone_size: -
d_call: -
cdr3_aa: CASSPAETQYF
cdr3_nt: TGTGCCAGCAGTCCCGCCGAGACCCAGTACTTC

j_call: TRBJ1-4
v_call: TRBV30
clone_size: -
d_call: TRBD1
cdr3_aa: CAWGQGWTNEKLFF
cdr3_nt: TGTGCCTGGGGACAGGGGTGGACCAATGAAAAACTGTTTTTT